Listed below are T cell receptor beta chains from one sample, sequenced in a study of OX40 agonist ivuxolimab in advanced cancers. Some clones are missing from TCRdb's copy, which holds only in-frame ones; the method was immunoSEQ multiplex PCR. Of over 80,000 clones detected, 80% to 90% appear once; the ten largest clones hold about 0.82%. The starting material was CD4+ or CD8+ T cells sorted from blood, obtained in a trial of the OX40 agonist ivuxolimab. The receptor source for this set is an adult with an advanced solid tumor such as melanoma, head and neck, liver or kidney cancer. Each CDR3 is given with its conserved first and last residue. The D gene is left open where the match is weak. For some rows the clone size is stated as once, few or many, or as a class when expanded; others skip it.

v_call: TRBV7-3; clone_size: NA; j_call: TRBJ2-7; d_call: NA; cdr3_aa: CASSLNPGRSYEQYF; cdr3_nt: TGTGCCAGCAGCTTAAACCCCGGACGGTCCTACGAGCAGTACTTC
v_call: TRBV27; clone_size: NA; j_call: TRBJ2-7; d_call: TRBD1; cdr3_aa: CASSLTGTGGYEQYF; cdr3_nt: TGTGCCAGCAGTTTAACCGGGACAGGGGGCTACGAGCAGTACTTC
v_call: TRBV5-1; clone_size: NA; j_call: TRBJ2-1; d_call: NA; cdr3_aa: CASSEDGAYNEQFF; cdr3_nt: TGCGCCAGCAGCGAGGACGGTGCCTACAATGAGCAGTTCTTC
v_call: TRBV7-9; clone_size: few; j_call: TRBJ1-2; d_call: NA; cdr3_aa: CASSLAFRGFLYGYTF; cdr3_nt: TGTGCCAGCAGCTTAGCGTTTCGAGGATTCTTGTATGGCTACACCTTC
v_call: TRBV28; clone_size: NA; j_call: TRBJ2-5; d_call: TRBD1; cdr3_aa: CASSSGQGARETQYF; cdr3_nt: TGTGCCAGCAGTTCCGGACAGGGGGCGCGGGAGACCCAGTACTTC
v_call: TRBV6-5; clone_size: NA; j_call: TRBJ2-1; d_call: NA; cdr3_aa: CASRAAGQSSGEQFF; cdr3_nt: TGTGCCAGCAGGGCTGCGGGACAGAGTTCGGGTGAGCAGTTCTTC
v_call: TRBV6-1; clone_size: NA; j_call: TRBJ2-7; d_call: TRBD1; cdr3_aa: CASSETSGQGAYHEQYF; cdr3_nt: TGTGCCAGCAGTGAAACCTCAGGACAGGGGGCCTACCACGAGCAGTACTTC
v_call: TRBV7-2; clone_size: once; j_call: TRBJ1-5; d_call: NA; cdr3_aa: CASSPADRYQPQHF; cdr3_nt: TGTGCCAGCAGCCCGGCCGACAGGTATCAGCCCCAGCATTTT
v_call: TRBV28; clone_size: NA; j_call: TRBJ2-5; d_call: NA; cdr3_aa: CASSAGEETQYF; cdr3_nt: TGTGCCAGCAGTGCCGGAGAGGAGACCCAGTACTTC
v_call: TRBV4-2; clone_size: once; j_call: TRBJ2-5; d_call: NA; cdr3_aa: CASSQPGETQYF; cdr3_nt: TGTGCCAGCAGCCAGCCCGGAGAGACCCAGTACTTC
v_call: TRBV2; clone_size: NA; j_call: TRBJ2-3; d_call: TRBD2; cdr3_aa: CASSPLAGALDTQYF; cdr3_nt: TGTGCCAGCAGTCCGCTAGCGGGAGCATTGGATACGCAGTATTTT
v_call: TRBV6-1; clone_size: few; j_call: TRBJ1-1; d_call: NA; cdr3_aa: CASSGGLSNTEAFF; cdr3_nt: TGTGCCAGCAGTGGGGGACTTTCGAACACTGAAGCTTTCTTT
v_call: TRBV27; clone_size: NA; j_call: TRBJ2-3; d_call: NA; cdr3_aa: CASSPIAEYTDTQYF; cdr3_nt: TGTGCCAGCAGTCCAATAGCGGAATACACAGATACGCAGTATTTT
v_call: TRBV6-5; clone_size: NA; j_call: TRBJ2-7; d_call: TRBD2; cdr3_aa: CASSYSYSPGGEQYF; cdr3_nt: TGTGCCAGCAGTTACTCATATAGCCCGGGGGGCGAGCAGTACTTC
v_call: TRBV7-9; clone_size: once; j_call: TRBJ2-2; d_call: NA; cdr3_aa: CASSFSSQVTGELFF; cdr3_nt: TGTGCCAGCAGCTTTTCCTCACAGGTCACCGGGGAGCTGTTTTTT
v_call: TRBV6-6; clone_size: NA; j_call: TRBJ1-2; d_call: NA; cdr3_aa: CASGREGPYGYTF; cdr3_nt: TGTGCCAGCGGCCGGGAGGGCCCCTATGGCTACACCTTC
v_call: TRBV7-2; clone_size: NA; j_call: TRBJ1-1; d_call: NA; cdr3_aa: CASSLERGWTEAFF; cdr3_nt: TGTGCCAGCAGCTTAGAGAGGGGCTGGACTGAAGCTTTCTTT
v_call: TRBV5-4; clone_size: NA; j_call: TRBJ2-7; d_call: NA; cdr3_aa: CASSSGGDLIYEQYF; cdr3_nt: TGTGCCAGCAGCTCCGGCGGGGACCTCATCTACGAGCAGTACTTC
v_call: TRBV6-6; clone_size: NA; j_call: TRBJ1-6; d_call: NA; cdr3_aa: CATSLQAPLNSPLHF; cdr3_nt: TGTGCCACGTCGCTACAGGCCCCCCTCAATTCACCCCTCCACTTT
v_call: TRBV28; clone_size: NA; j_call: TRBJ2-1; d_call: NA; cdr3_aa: CASDRYNEQFF; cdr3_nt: TGTGCCAGCGACCGTTACAATGAGCAGTTCTTC
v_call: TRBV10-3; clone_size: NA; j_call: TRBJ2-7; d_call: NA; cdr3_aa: CAIGAGGESSYEQYF; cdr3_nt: TGTGCCATCGGGGCCGGAGGCGAGAGCTCCTACGAGCAGTACTTC
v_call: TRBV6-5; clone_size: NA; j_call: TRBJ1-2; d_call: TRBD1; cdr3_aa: CASSAMQGGYGYTF; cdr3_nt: TGTGCCAGCAGTGCAATGCAGGGGGGCTATGGCTACACCTTC
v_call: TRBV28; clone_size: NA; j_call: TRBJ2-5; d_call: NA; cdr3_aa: CASSFRKGGKGETQYF; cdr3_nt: TGTGCCAGCAGTTTTCGGAAAGGAGGGAAAGGGGAGACCCAGTACTTC
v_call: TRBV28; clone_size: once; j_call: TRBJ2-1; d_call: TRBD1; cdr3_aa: CASSLHRGPYNEQFF; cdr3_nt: TGTGCCAGCAGTTTGCACAGGGGGCCCTACAATGAGCAGTTCTTC
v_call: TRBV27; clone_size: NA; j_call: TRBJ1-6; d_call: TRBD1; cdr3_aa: CASSPRTGDNSPLHF; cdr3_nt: TGTGCCAGCAGCCCCCGGACAGGGGATAATTCACCCCTCCACTTT
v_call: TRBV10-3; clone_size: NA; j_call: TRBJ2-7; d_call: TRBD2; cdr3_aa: CAIRTGLAGAGGGHEQYF; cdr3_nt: TGTGCCATCAGGACGGGACTAGCGGGAGCTGGAGGAGGGCACGAGCAGTACTTC
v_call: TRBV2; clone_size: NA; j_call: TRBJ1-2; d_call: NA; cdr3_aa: CASIKGLAGLTHTF; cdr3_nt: TGTGCCAGCATAAAGGGGCTAGCGGGGTTGACCCACACCTTC
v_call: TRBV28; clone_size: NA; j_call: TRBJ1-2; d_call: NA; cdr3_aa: CASSFRDGYTF; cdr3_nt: TGTGCCAGCAGTTTCAGGGATGGCTACACCTTC
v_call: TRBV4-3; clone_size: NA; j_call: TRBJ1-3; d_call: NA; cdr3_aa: CASSQEYPSSGNTIYF; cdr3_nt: TGCGCCAGCAGCCAAGAATATCCCAGCTCTGGAAACACCATATATTTT
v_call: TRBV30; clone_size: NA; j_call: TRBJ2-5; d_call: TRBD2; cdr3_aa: CAWGLAGGRVMETQYF; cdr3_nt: TGTGCCTGGGGACTAGCGGGAGGGAGGGTTATGGAGACCCAGTACTTC
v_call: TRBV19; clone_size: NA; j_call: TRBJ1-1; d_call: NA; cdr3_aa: CASSGASGTAEAFF; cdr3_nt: TGTGCCAGTAGTGGGGCTTCCGGGACTGCTGAAGCTTTCTTT
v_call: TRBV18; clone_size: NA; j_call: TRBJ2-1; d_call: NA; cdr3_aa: CASSPPSRGWDEQFF; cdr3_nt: TGTGCCAGCTCACCTCCTAGTCGGGGGTGGGATGAGCAGTTCTTC
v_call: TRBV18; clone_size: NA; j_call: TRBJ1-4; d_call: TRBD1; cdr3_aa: CASSPQGGEKLFF; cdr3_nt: TGTGCCAGCTCACCCCAGGGGGGTGAAAAACTGTTTTTT